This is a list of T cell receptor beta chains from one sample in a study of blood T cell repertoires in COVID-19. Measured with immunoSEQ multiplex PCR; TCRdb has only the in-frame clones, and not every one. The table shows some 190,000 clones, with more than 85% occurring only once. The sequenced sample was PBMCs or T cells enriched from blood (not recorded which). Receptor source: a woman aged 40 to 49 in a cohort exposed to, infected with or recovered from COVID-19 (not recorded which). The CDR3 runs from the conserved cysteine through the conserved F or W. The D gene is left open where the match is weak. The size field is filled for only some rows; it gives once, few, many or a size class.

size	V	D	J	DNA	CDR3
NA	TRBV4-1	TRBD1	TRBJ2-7	TGCGCCAGCAGCCCTTCAGGGGACAGGGTTATCATCGAGCAGTACTTC	CASSPSGDRVIIEQYF
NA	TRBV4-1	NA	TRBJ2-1	TGCGCCAGCAGCCAAGATCCGAGCTACAATGAGCAGTTCTTC	CASSQDPSYNEQFF
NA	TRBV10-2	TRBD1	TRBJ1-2	TGCGCCAGTAACGGACAGGTCCTTAGGTGCTACACCTTC	CASNGQVLRCYTF
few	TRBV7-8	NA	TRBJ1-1	TGTGCCAGCAGCACCATTCGGGACTTTGGCACTGAAGCTTTCTTT	CASSTIRDFGTEAFF
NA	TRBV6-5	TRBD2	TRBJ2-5	TGTGCCAGCTGGACTAGCGGGGGGATACAAGAGACCCAGTACTTC	CASWTSGGIQETQYF
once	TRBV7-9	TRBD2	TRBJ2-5	TGTGCCAGCAGCTTAGGGGGGGGAGTCCCGCAAGAGACCCAGTACTTC	CASSLGGGVPQETQYF
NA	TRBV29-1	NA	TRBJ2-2	TGCAGCGTTGTGGAGCTTCAGAACACCGGGGAGCTGTTTTTT	CSVVELQNTGELFF
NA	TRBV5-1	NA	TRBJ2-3	TGCGCCAGCAGCTTGGGACTCCCCGATACGCAGTATTTT	CASSLGLPDTQYF
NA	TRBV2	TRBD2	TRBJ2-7	TGTGCCAGCAGTCCAGCCGAGAGGACTAGAAGTTACGAGCAGTACTTC	CASSPAERTRSYEQYF
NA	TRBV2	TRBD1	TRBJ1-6	TGTGCCAGCAAAGTGGGCAGGGGGCGAGATTCACCCCTCCACTTT	CASKVGRGRDSPLHF
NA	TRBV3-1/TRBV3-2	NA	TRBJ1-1	TGTGCCAGCAGCCAAGTAAGCGGCACTGAAGCTTTCTTT	CASSQVSGTEAFF
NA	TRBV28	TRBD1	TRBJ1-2	TGTGCCAGCAGTTCCCTAGGTGTCGTGGCCGGGACAGGTGTCTATGGCTACACCTTC	CASSSLGVVAGTGVYGYTF
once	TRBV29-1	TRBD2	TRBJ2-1	TGCAGCGTTGATCCGGGGGGCTACAATGAGCAGTTCTTC	CSVDPGGYNEQFF
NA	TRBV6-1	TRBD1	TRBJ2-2	TGTGCCAGCAGTGAGACAGGGGAGAACGGGGAGCTGTTTTTT	CASSETGENGELFF
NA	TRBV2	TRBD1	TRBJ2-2	TGTGCCACCTCGGACAGGGACACCGGGGAGCTGTTTTTT	CATSDRDTGELFF
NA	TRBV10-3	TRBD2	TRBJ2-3	TGTGCCATCAGTGAAGGGACTAGCGGGATAAGCACAGATACGCAGTATTTT	CAISEGTSGISTDTQYF
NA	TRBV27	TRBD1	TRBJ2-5	TGTGCCAGCAGTTCCCGAACAGGGGGAGAGACCCAGTACTTC	CASSSRTGGETQYF
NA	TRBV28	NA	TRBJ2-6	TGTGCCAGCAGGCGCGACATCTCTACGGACTCTGGGGCCAACGTCCTGACTTTC	CASRRDISTDSGANVLTF
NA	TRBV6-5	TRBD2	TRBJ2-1	TGTGCCAGCAGACACCGACTAGCGTCGTACAATGAGCAGTTCTTC	CASRHRLASYNEQFF
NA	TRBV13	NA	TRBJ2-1	TGTGCCAGCAGCTTAGGGGTCAGGGTAACCTACAATGAGCAGTTCTTC	CASSLGVRVTYNEQFF
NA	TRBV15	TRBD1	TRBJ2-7	TGTGCCACCAGCCGGGACAGGGGGTACGAGCAGTACTTC	CATSRDRGYEQYF
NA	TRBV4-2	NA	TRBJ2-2	TGTGCCAGCAGCGAGGGACTTACGAACACCGGGGAGCTGTTTTTT	CASSEGLTNTGELFF
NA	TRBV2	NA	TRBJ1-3	TGTGCCAGCCGTATTGGGCTCTCTGGAAACACCATATATTTT	CASRIGLSGNTIYF
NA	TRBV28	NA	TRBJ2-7	TGTGCCAGCAGTTTTCCAGGGGACGATTACGAGCAGTACTTC	CASSFPGDDYEQYF
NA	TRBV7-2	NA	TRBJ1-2	TGTGCCAGCAGCTTAGTAGGATTCGAGGAAAACTATGGCTACACCTTC	CASSLVGFEENYGYTF
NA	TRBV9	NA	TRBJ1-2	TGTGCCAGCAGCGTAGACCCTGCGACAGGCAGCTATGGCTACACCTTC	CASSVDPATGSYGYTF
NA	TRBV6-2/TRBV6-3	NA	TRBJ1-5	TGTGCCAGCAGTTTGGGGACATCGGGAGGGCAGCCCCAGCATTTT	CASSLGTSGGQPQHF
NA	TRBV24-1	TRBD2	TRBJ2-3	TGTGCCACCAGTTTGGGCGTAGCGGGAGTGGCAGATACGCAGTATTTT	CATSLGVAGVADTQYF
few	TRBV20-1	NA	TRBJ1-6	TGCAGTGCTAGTGGGTCAGGGGATTCACCCCTCCACTTT	CSASGSGDSPLHF
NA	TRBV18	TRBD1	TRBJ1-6	TGTGCCAGCTCACCAAGGACAGGGGACAATTCACCCCTCCACTTT	CASSPRTGDNSPLHF
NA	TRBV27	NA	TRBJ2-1	TGTGCCAGCACGGTCTGGTCAGGAGGTGAGCAGTTCTTC	CASTVWSGGEQFF
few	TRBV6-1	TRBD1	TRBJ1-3	TGTGCCAGCAGTGAATGGCAGGGGGCGGGAAACACCATATATTTT	CASSEWQGAGNTIYF
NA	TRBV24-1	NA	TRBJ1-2	TGTGCCACCAGTGAATCTCCAGGCTATGGCTACACCTTC	CATSESPGYGYTF
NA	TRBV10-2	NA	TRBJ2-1	TGCGCCAGCAGTGAGGACACACAATCCTACAATGAGCAGTTCTTC	CASSEDTQSYNEQFF